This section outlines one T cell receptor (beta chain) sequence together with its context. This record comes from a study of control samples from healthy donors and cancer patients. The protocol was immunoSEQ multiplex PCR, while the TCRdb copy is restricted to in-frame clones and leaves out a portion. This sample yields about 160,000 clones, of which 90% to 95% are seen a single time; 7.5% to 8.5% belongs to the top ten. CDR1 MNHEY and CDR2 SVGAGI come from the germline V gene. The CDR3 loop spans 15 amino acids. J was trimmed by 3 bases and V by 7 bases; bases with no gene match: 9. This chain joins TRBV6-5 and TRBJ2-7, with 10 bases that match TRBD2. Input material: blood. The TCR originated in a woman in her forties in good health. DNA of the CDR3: TGTGCCAGCAACTCCAAGCGGGAGGGGTACTACGAGCAGTACTTC. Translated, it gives CASNSKREGYYEQYF.